This T cell receptor beta chain was obtained from a study of Graves' ophthalmopathy and Graves' hyperthyroidism. A few counts support this clonotype. One end of the junction varies from germline; a read error may be responsible. The authors amplified TCR beta CDR3 regions from RNA transcripts. In the first round, RT-PCR was carried out with HTBI primers, and a multiplex PCR formed the second round. A single record per CDR3 protein comes from TCRdb applying MiXCR to the multiplex PCR reads. The sample shows a few hundred thousand distinct CDR3 sequences, around 21% of them seen only once. This CDR3 contains 14 residues.

The sequenced material came from peripheral blood. The chain employs TRBV12-3 or TRBV12-4 and TRBJ1-1; 7 nucleotides align to TRBD1. The origin of this receptor is a woman aged 18-29 years with stable Graves' hyperthyroidism. The CDR3 loop reads CACSPAGGHTEAFF. Here the CDR3 DNA reads TGTGCCTGCAGTCCCGCAGGGGGTCATACTGAAGCTTTCTTT.